The clone carrying this TCR beta chain was counted only a few times. Germline V gene sequence: CDR1 SGHDT, CDR2 YYEEEE. CDR3 length equals 13 residues. Deletions cut 0 bases from V and 7 bases from J, with 11 bases between. This sample was included in a study of T cell repertoires in aging, cancer and after chemotherapy. In the study overall: The full dataset contained about 10 million TCR reads.

TCR beta rearrangements were amplified from peripheral blood genomic DNA. Multiplex touch-down PCR with TRB-A/B primers amplified rearranged V-D-J TRB sequences. TCRdb re-derived calls from the multiplex PCR reads in MiXCR, one entry per CDR3 protein. This sample has 6,000 or so distinct CDR3 sequences, with about a third found just once. This TCR came from a human donor in good health. The chain is built from TRBV5-6 and TRBJ2-7; D is tentatively TRBD1 or TRBD2 (6 bases each). Sequencing was done on a sample of blood. CDR3 nucleotides: TGTGCCAGCAGCTTGGATGGGGGGCTGGAGCAGTACTTC. This sequence encodes CASSLDGGLEQYF.